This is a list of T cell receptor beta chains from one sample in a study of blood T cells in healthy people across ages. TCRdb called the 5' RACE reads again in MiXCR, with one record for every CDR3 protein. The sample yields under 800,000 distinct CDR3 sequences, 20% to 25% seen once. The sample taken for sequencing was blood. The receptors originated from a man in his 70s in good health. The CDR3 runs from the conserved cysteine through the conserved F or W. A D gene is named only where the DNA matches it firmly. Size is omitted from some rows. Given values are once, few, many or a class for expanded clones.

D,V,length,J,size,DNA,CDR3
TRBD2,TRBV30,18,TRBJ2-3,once,TGTGCCTGGAGTCCAACCAGGACTAGCGGGAGTCAGACAGATACGCAGTATTTT,CAWSPTRTSGSQTDTQYF
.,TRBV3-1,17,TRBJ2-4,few,TGTGCCAGCAGCCAAGTGAGGTCTCCCCGCAGGAGAAACATTCAGTACTTC,CASSQVRSPRRRNIQYF
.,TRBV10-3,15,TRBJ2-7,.,TGTGCCATCAGTGACCAACCCACAAACTCCTACGAGCAGTACTTC,CAISDQPTNSYEQYF
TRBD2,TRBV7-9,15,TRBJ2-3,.,TGTGCCAGCAGCCCCCCGGGACTAGGTACAGATACGCAGTATTTT,CASSPPGLGTDTQYF
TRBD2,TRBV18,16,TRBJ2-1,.,TGTGCCAGCTCACCAAGTCGGCGGGAGGCCTACAATGAGCAGTTCTTC,CASSPSRREAYNEQFF
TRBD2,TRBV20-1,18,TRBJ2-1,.,TGCAGTGCTAGAGAGCTAACCCGTGGACTAGCGGGGACAAATGAGCAGTTCTTC,CSARELTRGLAGTNEQFF
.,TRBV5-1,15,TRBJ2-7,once,TGCGCCAGCAGCTTGTATTTCGAGACAACCTACGAGCAGTACTTC,CASSLYFETTYEQYF
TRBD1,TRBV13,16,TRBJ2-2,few,TGTGCCAGCAGATATTCCGGGACAGGGAACACCGGGGAGCTGTTTTTT,CASRYSGTGNTGELFF
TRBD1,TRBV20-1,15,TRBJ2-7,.,TGCAGTGCTGGAGATAGGAAGACAGGGATCTACGAGCAGTACTTC,CSAGDRKTGIYEQYF
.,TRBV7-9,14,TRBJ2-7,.,TGTGCCAGCAGCTTAGGAGGGGCAGAATACGAGCAGTACTTC,CASSLGGAEYEQYF
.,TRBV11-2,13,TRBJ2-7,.,TGTGCCAGCAGCTTAGTGACCGTAGGAGAGCAGTACTTC,CASSLVTVGEQYF
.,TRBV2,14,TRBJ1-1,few,TGTGCCAGCAGTGCCGTACTTGAACAAACTGAAGCTTTCTTT,CASSAVLEQTEAFF
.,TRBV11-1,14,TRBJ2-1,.,TGTGCCAGCAGCTTAGGATCCTTCTACAATGAGCAGTTCTTC,CASSLGSFYNEQFF
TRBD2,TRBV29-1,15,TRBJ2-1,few,TGCAGCGTTGAACCTAGCGGGATACGGTACAATGAGCAGTTCTTC,CSVEPSGIRYNEQFF